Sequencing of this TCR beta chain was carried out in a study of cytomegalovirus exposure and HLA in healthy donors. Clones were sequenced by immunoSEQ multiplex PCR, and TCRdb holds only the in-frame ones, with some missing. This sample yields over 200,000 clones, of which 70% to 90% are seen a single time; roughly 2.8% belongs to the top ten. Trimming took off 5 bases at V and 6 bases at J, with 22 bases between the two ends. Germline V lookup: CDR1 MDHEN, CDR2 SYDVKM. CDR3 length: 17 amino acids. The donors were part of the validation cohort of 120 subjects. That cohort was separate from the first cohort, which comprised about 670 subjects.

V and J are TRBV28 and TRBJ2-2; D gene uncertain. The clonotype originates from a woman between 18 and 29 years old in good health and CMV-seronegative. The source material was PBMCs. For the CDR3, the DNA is TGTGCCAGCAGTCTTCCGACGGAAAACAGACCCCCCGGGGAGCTGTTTTTT. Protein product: CASSLPTENRPPGELFF.